This TCR beta chain appears in the sequencing data of a study of preoperative IRX-2 immunotherapy in early breast cancer. The CDR3 totals 16 residues. V gave up 5 bases and J gave up 0 bases, with 14 bases separating them. Germline CDR1 is SGHNT and CDR2 is YENEEA. Sequencing used immunoSEQ multiplex PCR; TCRdb keeps in-frame clones, though not all of them. The sample records 24,000 or so clones, roughly 74% being singletons. Treatment meaning: preoperative locoregional IRX-2 cytokine immunotherapy. This phase Ib study tested locoregional IRX-2 cytokine immunotherapy given before surgery. V usage is TRBV11-3 and J usage is TRBJ1-3; unclear D gene. The source is a human donor with breast cancer. The starting material was lymph node tissue, obtained before IRX-2 immunotherapy. CDR3 region: CASSQAGTVSGNTIYF. The DNA of the CDR3 is TGTGCCAGCAGCCAAGCCGGAACGGTCTCTGGAAACACCATATATTTT.